Following are 2 T cell receptor beta chains from one sample sequenced in a study of T cell repertoires and HLA-DP antigens listed by TCRdb under 2018. Their recognized antigens are unknown. The library was prepared using the immunoSEQ multiplex PCR assay. Imported from immuneACCESS, the table was reduced by TCRdb to in-frame sequences with V and J called. These copies leave out some clones; in studies compared against another copy, an unresolved V gene accounts for under half, and the cause of the remainder is not known. This sample lists 85,000 to 90,000 clones; approximately 89% were detected once. The ten biggest clones cover around 1.7% of the sample. The specimen sequenced was CD4+ T cells from PBMCs. The receptors come from a man aged 50-59 years in good health and CMV-seronegative.

This sequence joins TRBV6-5 and TRBJ2-3; 7 positions match TRBD2. This CDR3 has 16 amino acids. With 2 bases clipped from V and 5 bases from J, the junction kept 10 bases outside the gene matches. The germline V gene encodes CDR1 MNHEY and CDR2 SVGAGI. The CDR3 is CASSYMGTKLGDTQYF. CDR3 bases: TGTGCCAGCAGTTACATGGGGACTAAGCTTGGAGATACGCAGTATTTT.

DNA for the CDR3: TGTGCCAGCAGCTTAGGGCGGGAGCTTTTTAATGAGCAGTTCTTC. This sequence encodes CASSLGRELFNEQFF. V gene TRBV7-8 combines with J gene TRBJ2-1; TRBD2 matches at 7 bases. The CDR3 spans 15 residues. Germline CDR1 reads SGHVS; CDR2 reads FQNEAQ. Germline trimming cut 1 base from V and 7 bases from J; bases unmatched to any gene: 7.